This is a list of T cell receptor beta chains from one sample in a study of early T cells in non-severe SARS-CoV-2 infection. TCRdb reanalysed the 5' RACE reads using MiXCR and keeps one entry per CDR3 protein. This repertoire shows about 40,000 distinct CDR3 sequences, approximately 5.9% found once; its top ten account for about 8%. The sample in question was whole blood, obtained at baseline. These receptors were obtained from an adult who was a healthcare worker with PCR-confirmed SARS-CoV-2 infection or an uninfected control (not recorded which). Each CDR3 is given with its conserved first and last residue. D genes are given only for firm matches. Clone sizes are given selectively: once, few, many, or a class where the clone is expanded.

clone size: many; J gene: TRBJ2-7; D gene: -; V gene: TRBV7-2; CDR3 DNA: TGTGCCAGCAGCCCCCCTAGTGACGAGCAGTACTTC; CDR3 protein: CASSPPSDEQYF
clone size: few; J gene: TRBJ2-2; D gene: -; V gene: TRBV5-1; CDR3 DNA: TGCGCCAGCAGCACGGACTCACCCCTCGGCGGGGAGCTGTTTTTT; CDR3 protein: CASSTDSPLGGELFF
clone size: many; J gene: TRBJ1-4; D gene: TRBD1; V gene: TRBV6-5; CDR3 DNA: TGTGCCAGCAGCTGGGGACAGACTAATGAAAAACTGTTTTTT; CDR3 protein: CASSWGQTNEKLFF
clone size: many; J gene: TRBJ2-1; D gene: TRBD2; V gene: TRBV6-2/TRBV6-3; CDR3 DNA: TGTGCCAGCAGTCGCCCCCAGAGCGGGGGGGACAATGAGCAGTTCTTC; CDR3 protein: CASSRPQSGGDNEQFF
clone size: few; J gene: TRBJ2-5; D gene: TRBD2; V gene: TRBV30; CDR3 DNA: TGTGCCTGGAGTGCTAGCGGGGGTGCCCAGTACTTC; CDR3 protein: CAWSASGGAQYF
clone size: many; J gene: TRBJ1-6; D gene: -; V gene: TRBV10-2; CDR3 DNA: TGCGCCAGCAGTGAGTCTCGACTGGGTCATTCACCCCTCCACTTT; CDR3 protein: CASSESRLGHSPLHF
clone size: -; J gene: TRBJ2-3; D gene: TRBD2; V gene: TRBV6-6; CDR3 DNA: TGTGCCAGCAGTCCGACTAGCGGGGACACAGATACGCAGTATTTT; CDR3 protein: CASSPTSGDTDTQYF
clone size: -; J gene: TRBJ1-6; D gene: TRBD1; V gene: TRBV6-1; CDR3 DNA: TGTGCCAGCAGAGGGACAGGGACCCAAAATTCACCCCTCCACTTT; CDR3 protein: CASRGTGTQNSPLHF
clone size: few; J gene: TRBJ1-1; D gene: TRBD1; V gene: TRBV6-2/TRBV6-3; CDR3 DNA: TGTGCCAGCAGTTCCCCCGGGACAGGGAATACTGAAGCTTTCTTT; CDR3 protein: CASSSPGTGNTEAFF
clone size: few; J gene: TRBJ2-1; D gene: TRBD2; V gene: TRBV6-5; CDR3 DNA: TGTGCCAGCAACCTAGCGGGGGGACTTTACAATGAGCAGTTCTTC; CDR3 protein: CASNLAGGLYNEQFF
clone size: -; J gene: TRBJ1-1; D gene: -; V gene: TRBV9; CDR3 DNA: TGTGCCAGCAGCGTAGCAACGGCCACTGAAGCTTTCTTT; CDR3 protein: CASSVATATEAFF
clone size: many; J gene: TRBJ2-1; D gene: -; V gene: TRBV12-3/TRBV12-4; CDR3 DNA: TGTGCCAGCAGTTTAGGGTTTTACAATGAGCAGTTCTTC; CDR3 protein: CASSLGFYNEQFF
clone size: many; J gene: TRBJ1-2; D gene: TRBD1; V gene: TRBV5-1; CDR3 DNA: TGCGCCAGCAGTTTCGGACAGGGGGAGGACTACACCTTC; CDR3 protein: CASSFGQGEDYTF
clone size: few; J gene: TRBJ2-7; D gene: TRBD1; V gene: TRBV28; CDR3 DNA: TGTGCCAGCACACCGGGACAGCCTCACTACGAGCAGTACTTC; CDR3 protein: CASTPGQPHYEQYF
clone size: -; J gene: TRBJ2-1; D gene: TRBD1; V gene: TRBV7-9; CDR3 DNA: TGTGCCAGCAGCTTAACCGGGACAGCCTATTACAATGAGCAGTTCTTC; CDR3 protein: CASSLTGTAYYNEQFF
clone size: -; J gene: TRBJ2-3; D gene: -; V gene: TRBV7-7; CDR3 DNA: TGTGCCAGCAGCCTGGTTGGGGCAGATACGCAGTATTTT; CDR3 protein: CASSLVGADTQYF
clone size: few; J gene: TRBJ2-7; D gene: TRBD1; V gene: TRBV27; CDR3 DNA: TGTGCCAGCAGTTCCGCCGGAACAGGGGGTAACTACGAGCAGTACTTC; CDR3 protein: CASSSAGTGGNYEQYF
clone size: many; J gene: TRBJ2-7; D gene: TRBD2; V gene: TRBV27; CDR3 DNA: TGTGCCAGCGGACTAGCGGGGGCCTACGAGCAGTACTTC; CDR3 protein: CASGLAGAYEQYF
clone size: once; J gene: TRBJ2-4; D gene: -; V gene: TRBV5-6; CDR3 DNA: TGTGTCAGCAGCGAACAGGGTCTAGCCAAAAACATTCAGTACTTC; CDR3 protein: CVSSEQGLAKNIQYF
clone size: -; J gene: TRBJ2-3; D gene: -; V gene: TRBV7-8; CDR3 DNA: TGTGCCAGCAAGCCACATGGGCGTGGCACAGATACGCAGTATTTT; CDR3 protein: CASKPHGRGTDTQYF
clone size: few; J gene: TRBJ2-1; D gene: TRBD2; V gene: TRBV27; CDR3 DNA: TGTGCCAGCAGTCCCACCTGGACTAGCTACAATGAGCAGTTCTTC; CDR3 protein: CASSPTWTSYNEQFF
clone size: -; J gene: TRBJ2-7; D gene: TRBD2; V gene: TRBV5-1; CDR3 DNA: TGCGCCAGCAGCCTTGGACTAGCGATTTCCTACGAGCAGTACTTC; CDR3 protein: CASSLGLAISYEQYF
clone size: many; J gene: TRBJ2-3; D gene: -; V gene: TRBV30; CDR3 DNA: TGTGCCTGGAGTAACACAGGAATCGGGCCAGATACGCAGTATTTT; CDR3 protein: CAWSNTGIGPDTQYF
clone size: many; J gene: TRBJ2-1; D gene: TRBD2; V gene: TRBV28; CDR3 DNA: TGTGCCAGCAGTTTCTCTAGCGGGGGGGTAAACAATGAGCAGTTCTTC; CDR3 protein: CASSFSSGGVNNEQFF
clone size: many; J gene: TRBJ1-4; D gene: TRBD1; V gene: TRBV4-3; CDR3 DNA: TGCGCCAGCAGCCAAGATAGGGGGCGCGGTAAACTGTTTTTT; CDR3 protein: CASSQDRGRGKLFF
clone size: few; J gene: TRBJ1-6; D gene: TRBD1; V gene: TRBV7-9; CDR3 DNA: TGTGCCAGCAGCCACCCGTCCAGACAGGGGTCTAATTCACCCCTCCACTTT; CDR3 protein: CASSHPSRQGSNSPLHF
clone size: many; J gene: TRBJ2-1; D gene: TRBD2; V gene: TRBV14; CDR3 DNA: TGTGCCAGCAGCCAATCAACTAGCGGGGCTGAGCAGTTCTTC; CDR3 protein: CASSQSTSGAEQFF
clone size: many; J gene: TRBJ1-3; D gene: -; V gene: TRBV29-1; CDR3 DNA: TGCAGCGTTGACGGCCGCCGAAACACCATATATTTT; CDR3 protein: CSVDGRRNTIYF